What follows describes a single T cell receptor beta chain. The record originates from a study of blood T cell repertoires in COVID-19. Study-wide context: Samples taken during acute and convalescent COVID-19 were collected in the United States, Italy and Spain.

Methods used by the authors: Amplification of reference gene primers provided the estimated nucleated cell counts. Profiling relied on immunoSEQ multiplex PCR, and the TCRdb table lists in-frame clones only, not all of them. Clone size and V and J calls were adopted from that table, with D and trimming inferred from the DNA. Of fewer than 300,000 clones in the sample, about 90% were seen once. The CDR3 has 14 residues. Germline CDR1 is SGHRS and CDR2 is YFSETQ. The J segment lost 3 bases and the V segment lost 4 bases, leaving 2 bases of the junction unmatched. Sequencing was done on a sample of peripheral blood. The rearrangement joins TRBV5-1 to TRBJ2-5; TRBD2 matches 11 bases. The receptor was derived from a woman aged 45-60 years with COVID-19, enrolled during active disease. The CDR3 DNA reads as TGCGCCAGCAGCCCGGGACTAGCGGAAGAGACCCAGTACTTC. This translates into CASSPGLAEETQYF.